Presented here are 15 T cell receptor beta chains from one specimen sequenced in a study of blood T cell repertoires in COVID-19. Sequenced by immunoSEQ multiplex PCR; TCRdb stores in-frame clones only, minus some. The sample comprises 45,000 to 65,000 clones, over 70% of which are singletons, and about 3% rests with the top ten. Sequences were obtained from peripheral blood. The receptors originated from a human donor in a cohort sampled during active COVID-19.

V is TRBV3-1 (or the pseudogene TRBV3-2) and J is TRBJ1-6, with a weak D call TRBD1 (6 bases). The CDR3 has 13 amino acids. Trimming cost V 7 bases and J 4 bases, with 8 bases left between them. Germline V CDR1 and CDR2: LGHDT, YNNKEL (reference sequence). Here the CDR3 reads CASIGQYNSPLHF. DNA for the CDR3: TGTGCCAGCATCGGACAGTATAATTCACCCCTCCACTTT.

This clone was seen just once. V usage is TRBV4-1 and J usage is TRBJ1-1, with no clear D. The CDR3 is 17 amino acids. CDR1 is MGHRA and CDR2 is YSYEKL in the germline V gene. V lost 0 bases, J lost 10 bases, and 24 bases lay in between. The CDR3 is CASSQDPRRGEFGLAFF. The CDR3 nucleotides are TGCGCCAGCAGCCAAGATCCGAGGCGGGGTGAGTTCGGGTTAGCTTTCTTT.

This chain joins TRBV5-6 and TRBJ1-6; 7 positions match TRBD1. With V trimmed by 7 bases and J by 8 bases, 6 bases remained unmatched. Germline V gene data show CDR1 as SGHDT and CDR2 as YYEEEE. The CDR3 is 13 amino acids. The CDR3 region has the DNA TGTGCCAGCCAGTGGCAGGGGGATTCACCCCTCCACTTT. Its protein product is CASQWQGDSPLHF.

This clone has more than one count but fewer than ten. The rearrangement uses TRBV20-1 and TRBJ1-5; TRBD1 aligns across 11 bases. Trimming took 6 bases from V and 0 from J; bases not matched to a gene: 7. This CDR3 comprises 16 residues. CDR1 is DFQATT and CDR2 is SNEGSKA in the germline V gene (reference sequence). The CDR3 loop reads CSASGQGANSNQPQHF. The CDR3, as DNA: TGCAGTGCCAGTGGACAGGGGGCTAATAGCAATCAGCCCCAGCATTTT.

The chain is built from TRBV3-1 (or the pseudogene TRBV3-2) and TRBJ2-7, with a weak D call TRBD1 (6 bases). The V end lost 2 bases, the J end lost 7 bases, and 12 bases lay between the germline ends. CDR3 size: 13 residues. The germline CDR1 and CDR2 sequences are LGHDT and YNNKEL (reference sequence). Here the CDR3 DNA reads TGTGCCAGCAGCCAACTCGGGACACCAGAGCAGTACTTC. The encoded protein is CASSQLGTPEQYF.

The V call is TRBV27, the J call TRBJ2-7, with a tentative D call TRBD1 (6 bases). This CDR3 is 13 amino acids long. V lost 5 bases to trimming and J lost 6 bases, with 14 bases between them. The germline CDR1 and CDR2 sequences are MNHEY and SMNVEV (reference sequence). The CDR3 here is CASSQNRATEQYF. The CDR3 DNA follows: TGTGCCAGCAGTCAGAACAGGGCTACCGAGCAGTACTTC.

The V gene is TRBV5-1, the J gene TRBJ2-4; 7 bases agree with TRBD2. Germline CDR1 SGHRS, CDR2 YFSETQ. The V and J ends lost 1 base and 9 bases, in that order; junction bases with no gene match: 4. The length of the CDR3 is 13 residues. CDR3: CASSLSGGGIQYF. The CDR3 coding sequence is TGCGCCAGCAGCTTGTCGGGGGGTGGCATTCAGTACTTC.

This chain uses TRBV7-6 with TRBJ1-3; the D is unclear. V was clipped by 1 base and J by 1 base, with 8 bases between them. Germline V gene data show CDR1 as SGHVS and CDR2 as FNYEAQ. The CDR3 totals 15 residues. The CDR3 DNA follows: TGTGCCAGCAGCTTAGAACTGCTGTCTGGAAACACCATATATTTT. Amino acid sequence: CASSLELLSGNTIYF.

V gene TRBV7-8 combines with J gene TRBJ1-1, with D possibly being TRBD1 (5 bases). The CDR3 has 16 amino acids. Per germline, CDR1 SGHVS and CDR2 FQNEAQ. Trimming shortened V by 4 bases and J by 2 bases, and 17 bases separated the two germline ends. The CDR3 bases are TGTGCCAGCAGCTCCTTGGACACTTTACTTAACACTGAAGCTTTCTTT. Translating gives CASSSLDTLLNTEAFF.

The chain couples TRBV7-9 to TRBJ1-4, with a weak D call TRBD1 (5 bases). Germline lookup yields CDR1 SEHNR and CDR2 FQNEAQ (reference sequence). V was pared by 5 bases and J by 3 bases, with 13 bases between. This CDR3 has 15 amino acids. The CDR3 region has the DNA TGTGCCAGCAGCCCTGGGGCCCACGCTAATGAAAAACTGTTTTTT. Amino acids: CASSPGAHANEKLFF.

The genes are TRBV11-2 and TRBJ2-1; 12 nucleotides agree with TRBD2. The V gene end was trimmed by 5 bases and the J gene end by 2 bases; junction bases not matched to a gene: 1. CDR1 and CDR2 from the germline V gene are SGHAT and FQNNGV. The CDR3 runs 15 residues. In nucleotides, the CDR3 is TGTGCCAGCAGCCCTAGCGGGGGGGCCTACAATGAGCAGTTCTTC. It specifies CASSPSGGAYNEQFF.

This chain's CDR3 is CASSPIKEGSNQPQHF. CDR3 bases: TGTGCCAGCAGCCCCATTAAGGAGGGGAGCAATCAGCCCCAGCATTTT. The chain links TRBV6-6 to TRBJ1-5; D is perhaps TRBD1 (5 bases). Germline CDR1 reads MNHNY; CDR2 reads SVGAGI (reference sequence). The CDR3 consists of 16 residues. Trimming left V 6 bases short and J 1 base short, with 16 bases between.

This chain connects TRBV12-5 to TRBJ2-2, with 8 bases matching TRBD1. CDR1 is LGHNT and CDR2 is FRNRAP in the germline V gene. The CDR3 length is 15 residues. Unmatched junction bases numbered 9, after V lost 6 bases and J lost 6 bases. CDR3 in amino acids: CASGSGQDFAGELFF. Here the CDR3 DNA reads TGTGCTAGTGGCTCGGGACAGGATTTTGCCGGGGAGCTGTTTTTT.

The CDR3 protein is CASSLRRGTGEQYF. The CDR3 DNA reads as TGTGCCAGCAGTTTACGGAGGGGAACGGGGGAGCAGTACTTC. V gene TRBV27 combines with J gene TRBJ2-7; tentatively, D is TRBD2 (6 bases). The V and J ends lost 2 bases and 7 bases respectively, with 15 bases between them. The CDR3 has 14 amino acids. Germline V CDR1 and CDR2: MNHEY, SMNVEV (reference sequence).

J is TRBJ1-2 and V is TRBV7-9; 8 nucleotides match TRBD1. The germline V gene has CDR1 SEHNR and CDR2 FQNEAQ (reference sequence). J was trimmed by 5 bases and V by 5 bases; bases with no gene match: 7. The CDR3 loop spans 14 amino acids. In nucleotides, the CDR3 is TGTGCCAGCAGCCCGGACAGGGATTTTTATGGCTACACCTTC. Encoded protein: CASSPDRDFYGYTF.